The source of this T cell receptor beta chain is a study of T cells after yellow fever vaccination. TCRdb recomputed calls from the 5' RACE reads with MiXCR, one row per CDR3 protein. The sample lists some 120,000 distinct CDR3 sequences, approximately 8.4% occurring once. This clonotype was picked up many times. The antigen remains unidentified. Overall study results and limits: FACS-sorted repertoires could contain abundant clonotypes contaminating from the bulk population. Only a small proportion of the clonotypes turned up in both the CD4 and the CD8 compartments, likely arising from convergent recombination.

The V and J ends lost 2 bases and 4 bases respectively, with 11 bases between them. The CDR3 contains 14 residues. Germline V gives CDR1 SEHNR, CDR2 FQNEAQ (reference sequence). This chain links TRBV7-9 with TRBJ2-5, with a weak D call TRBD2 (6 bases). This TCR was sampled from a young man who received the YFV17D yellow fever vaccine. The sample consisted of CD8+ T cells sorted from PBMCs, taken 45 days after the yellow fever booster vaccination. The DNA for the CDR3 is TGTGCCAGCAGCTTATTCTCGGGAGTAGAGACCCAGTACTTC. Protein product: CASSLFSGVETQYF.